The 27 T cell receptor beta chains below were found in one sample sequenced in a study of blood T cell repertoires in COVID-19. Profiled with immunoSEQ multiplex PCR; TCRdb holds only in-frame clones, not every one. The table lists approximately 59,000 clones, about 81% of them singletons. Sequencing was done on a sample of peripheral blood. These TCRs come from an elderly man with acute or convalescent COVID-19.

The rearrangement links TRBV6-5 to TRBJ2-3; 7 positions agree with TRBD2. This CDR3 has 14 amino acids. V shed 0 bases, J shed 8 bases, and the junction held 5 bases outside the gene matches. Germline CDR1 MNHEY, CDR2 SVGAGI. Here the CDR3 reads CASSYSRGRGTQYF. The CDR3 DNA reads as TGTGCCAGCAGTTACTCACGTGGGAGGGGTACGCAGTATTTT.

This clone was observed a few times. The J gene is TRBJ1-4, the V gene TRBV7-2, with 7 bases that match TRBD1. CDR1 SGHTA and CDR2 FQGNSA come from the germline V gene. The V and J ends lost 6 bases and 0 bases, in that order; junction bases with no gene match: 13. The CDR3 consists of 18 residues. This chain's CDR3 is CASSLYRDRGTTNEKLFF. The CDR3 coding sequence is TGTGCCAGCAGTCTCTACCGGGACAGAGGGACAACTAATGAAAAACTGTTTTTT. The variable domain in full, with the rest retrieved from reference TRBV7-2 and TRBJ1-4, is GAGVSQSPSNKVTEKGKDVELRCDPISGHTALYWYRQSLGQGLEFLIYFQGNSAPDKSGLPSDRFSAERTGGSVSTLTIQRTQQEDSAVYLCASSLYRDRGTTNEKLFFGSGTQLSVL.

This clone appeared once. This rearrangement joins TRBV19 to TRBJ2-3, with TRBD2 matching 11 bases. CDR1 is LNHDA and CDR2 is SQIVND in the germline V gene (reference sequence). This CDR3 contains 16 residues. With 3 bases clipped from V and 2 bases from J, the junction kept 4 bases outside the gene matches. The CDR3 here is CASSMGTSGLTDTQYF. CDR3 bases: TGTGCCAGTAGTATGGGGACTAGCGGACTCACAGATACGCAGTATTTT. Full variable domain (outside the CDR3, taken from reference TRBV19 and TRBJ2-3): DGGITQSPKYLFRKEGQNVTLSCEQNLNHDAMYWYRQDPGQGLRLIYYSQIVNDFQKGDIAEGYSVSREKKESFPLTVTSAQKNPTAFYLCASSMGTSGLTDTQYFGPGTRLTVL.

The chain is built from TRBV6-5 and TRBJ2-5; D remains ambiguous. Germline lookup yields CDR1 MNHEY and CDR2 SVGAGI. This CDR3 is 13 amino acids long. The V end lost 6 bases, the J end lost 5 bases, and 13 bases lay between the germline ends. CDR3 amino acids: CASSRRYTETQYF. The CDR3 DNA sequence: TGTGCCAGCAGCCGCAGGTATACGGAGACCCAGTACTTC.

This clone occurred once. The chain carries TRBV5-5 and TRBJ1-6; the match to TRBD1 covers 8 bases. Germline V CDR1 and CDR2: SGHKS, YYEKEE (reference sequence). This CDR3 has 14 residues. V was clipped by 4 bases and J by 10 bases; unmatched bases: 7. The CDR3 region has the DNA TGTGCCAGCAGCCTCACAGGGGACAGGTCACCCCTCCACTTT. Encoded protein: CASSLTGDRSPLHF.

The chain couples TRBV3-1 (or the pseudogene TRBV3-2) to TRBJ2-2, with 13 bases aligning to TRBD2. V lost 7 bases, J lost 0 bases, and 2 bases stayed unmatched. This CDR3 spans 16 amino acids. The germline CDR1 and CDR2 sequences are LGHDT and YNNKEL (reference sequence). The CDR3 DNA sequence: TGTGCCAGCAAGGGACTAGCGGGAACGAACACCGGGGAGCTGTTTTTT. Protein sequence: CASKGLAGTNTGELFF.

The V call is TRBV30, the J call TRBJ2-1; TRBD1 is a possible D gene (7 bases). The CDR3 is 15 amino acids. V lost 0 bases and J lost 5, with 14 bases in between. The V gene's germline CDR1 is GTSNPN and CDR2 SVGIG (reference sequence). CDR3 in DNA: TGTGCCTGGAGTGTAGGGCCAGGGGGGAACAATGAGCAGTTCTTC. The encoded protein is CAWSVGPGGNNEQFF.

This chain joins TRBV11-2 and TRBJ1-2; TRBD1 agrees at 10 bases. Germline CDR1 reads SGHAT; CDR2 reads FQNNGV. There are 15 residues in the CDR3. J was trimmed by 5 bases and V by 5 bases; bases with no gene match: 8. The CDR3 here is CASSTGQGLGYGYTF. Here the CDR3 DNA reads TGTGCCAGCAGCACGGGACAGGGGCTTGGGTATGGCTACACCTTC.

With regard to this clone: Other DNA sequences within the sample encode an identical CDR3. The chain combines TRBV5-5 with TRBJ1-2; no firm D call. The CDR3 totals 12 residues. CDR1 is SGHKS and CDR2 is YYEKEE in the germline V gene (reference sequence). Trimming stripped 0 bases from V and 4 bases from J, with 4 bases between. The CDR3 region is CASSLDGYGYTF. The CDR3 DNA reads as TGTGCCAGCAGCTTGGACGGCTATGGCTACACCTTC.

This clone turned up a few times. The CDR3 DNA follows: TGTGCCAGCAGCCATAGACAGGGGAGCTACGAGCAGTACTTC. Its protein product is CASSHRQGSYEQYF. The rearrangement links TRBV7-2 to TRBJ2-7; 8 bases are shared with TRBD1. Germline V gene lookup returns CDR1 SGHTA and CDR2 FQGNSA. The CDR3 has 14 amino acids. V lost 5 bases, J lost 3 bases, and 6 bases stayed unmatched.

J is TRBJ2-3 and V is TRBV6-4; D might be TRBD1 (5 bases). The germline CDR1 and CDR2 sequences are MRHNA and SNTAGT. With 2 bases removed from V and 2 bases from J, the gap between germline ends came to 8 bases. CDR3 length: 14 residues. CDR3 sequence reads: CASSDRGVTDTQYF. The DNA for the CDR3 is TGTGCCAGCAGTGACAGGGGTGTCACAGATACGCAGTATTTT.

This clone showed up just a few times. This rearrangement joins TRBV5-1 to TRBJ1-1, with TRBD1 matching 9 bases. Losses at the gene ends were 3 bases for V and 1 base for J; bases not matched to a gene: 1. The germline V gene encodes CDR1 SGHRS and CDR2 YFSETQ. The CDR3 contains 14 residues. The CDR3 here is CASSWGQGNTEAFF. The CDR3 nucleotides read TGCGCCAGCAGCTGGGGACAGGGGAACACTGAAGCTTTCTTT.

Worth noting for this clone: Distinct nucleotide sequences in the sample also encode this CDR3. This chain joins TRBV7-2 and TRBJ2-7; D not certain. The germline CDR1 and CDR2 sequences are SGHTA and FQGNSA. The CDR3 sequence is 15 residues long. The ends were cut back, 1 base at V and 0 bases at J, with 10 bases in the middle. The CDR3, as DNA: TGTGCCAGCAGCTTAGTAGGCGGCAGCTCCTACGAGCAGTACTTC. Its protein is CASSLVGGSSYEQYF.

The gene calls are TRBV5-4 and TRBJ2-1; D may be TRBD2 (5 bases). Per germline, CDR1 SGHNT and CDR2 YYREEE (reference sequence). V was clipped by 1 base and J by 6 bases, with 5 bases between them. The CDR3 contains 12 residues. The CDR3, as DNA: TGTGCCAGCAGCTTGACTAGCAATGAGCAGTTCTTC. Translating gives CASSLTSNEQFF.

The rearrangement uses TRBV28 and TRBJ1-2; D is perhaps TRBD1 (6 bases). CDR1 is MDHEN, CDR2 SYDVKM, per germline. CDR3 length: 16 residues. V lost 5 bases and J 2 bases, leaving 18 bases between the germline ends. The CDR3 loop reads CASSEGGGHQNYGYTF. CDR3 in DNA: TGTGCCAGCAGTGAGGGAGGGGGACACCAGAACTATGGCTACACCTTC.

CDR3: CASSLSPTGSSYEQYF. The CDR3 DNA reads TGCGCCAGCAGCCTTAGCCCAACAGGGAGCTCCTACGAGCAGTACTTC. V usage is TRBV4-3 and J usage is TRBJ2-7, with D possibly TRBD1 on 6 matching bases. This CDR3 region has 16 residues. V was pared by 4 bases and J by 0 bases, with 16 bases between. Looked up from germline, CDR1 is LGHNA and CDR2 is YSLEER.

Details on this clone: One end of the junction is discordant with germline, which a read error may explain. This chain links TRBV28 with TRBJ1-1, with 7 positions matching TRBD1. CDR1 is MDHEN, CDR2 SYDVKM, per germline. CDR3 length equals 11 residues. Written as DNA, the CDR3 is TGTGCCAGCAGTCCAAGGACAGGTAAAGTCTTT. Its protein product is CASSPRTGKVF.

The chain carries TRBV5-1 and TRBJ2-2; 10 positions match TRBD2. CDR1 is SGHRS and CDR2 is YFSETQ in the germline V gene. The CDR3 runs to 18 residues. V was clipped by 4 bases and J by 4 bases; unmatched bases: 13. Here the CDR3 DNA reads TGCGCCAGCAGCATGAATCCGGGACTAGCGTCGGGCACCGGGGAGCTGTTTTTT. It translates to CASSMNPGLASGTGELFF.

The genes are TRBV7-3 and TRBJ1-1; 7 positions match TRBD1. CDR3 length equals 13 residues. Germline V gene data show CDR1 as SGHTA and CDR2 as FQGTGA. With 4 bases clipped from V and 5 bases from J, the junction kept 4 bases outside the gene matches. CDR3 DNA sequence: TGTGCCAGCAGCTCGTCAGGGGGGACTGAAGCTTTCTTT. The encoded protein is CASSSSGGTEAFF.

The chain couples TRBV29-1 to TRBJ2-1; D is perhaps TRBD2 (6 bases). V lost 7 bases, J lost 4 bases, and 20 bases lay in between. CDR1 is SQVTM and CDR2 is ANQGSEA in the germline V gene. There are 15 residues in the CDR3. CDR3 DNA: TGCAGCGCCGAATTCCCGGGACTCCGATACAATGAGCAGTTCTTC. The encoded protein is CSAEFPGLRYNEQFF.

Here the CDR3 reads CASTPDSKNIQYF. CDR3 nucleotides: TGTGCCAGCACCCCGGACAGCAAAAACATTCAGTACTTC. The chain links TRBV12-3 or TRBV12-4 to TRBJ2-4, with D possibly being TRBD1 (6 bases). The CDR3 consists of 13 residues. Trimming cost V 7 bases and J 3 bases, with 10 bases left between them.

The chain carries TRBV9 and TRBJ1-6; tentative D call: TRBD1 (6 bases). In germline, CDR1 is SGDLS, CDR2 YYNGEE. The V gene lost 4 bases and the J gene lost 8 bases, with 13 bases spanning the gap. The CDR3 has 14 amino acids. CDR3 region: CASSNRDTYSPLHF. CDR3 sequence (DNA): TGTGCCAGCAGCAACCGGGACACGTATTCACCCCTCCACTTT.

The chain employs TRBV6-5 and TRBJ2-3, with 9 positions matching TRBD1. Unmatched junction bases numbered 6, after V lost 9 bases and J lost 2 bases. Germline V lookup: CDR1 MNHEY, CDR2 SVGAGI. The CDR3 sequence is 14 residues long. CDR3 residues: CASLDRGLTDTQYF. The CDR3, as DNA: TGTGCCAGTTTGGACAGGGGACTCACAGATACGCAGTATTTT.

The chain couples TRBV19 to TRBJ2-1, with 12 nucleotides matching TRBD1. Germline trimming cut 3 bases from V and 7 bases from J; bases unmatched to any gene: 4. Germline CDR1 and CDR2: LNHDA and SQIVND (reference sequence). This CDR3 contains 15 residues. The CDR3 spells CASSITGQGANEQFF. The DNA for the CDR3 is TGTGCCAGTAGTATTACGGGACAGGGGGCGAATGAGCAGTTCTTC.

This sequence joins TRBV7-2 and TRBJ2-5, with a possible D match to TRBD1 (5 bases). Germline assignment: CDR1 SGHTA and CDR2 FQGNSA. CDR3 length: 14 residues. The V gene lost 7 bases and the J gene lost 1 base, with 13 bases spanning the gap. The CDR3 loop reads CASNLDSTQETQYF. The CDR3 DNA reads as TGTGCCAGCAATCTTGACAGCACCCAAGAGACCCAGTACTTC.

This rearrangement joins TRBV24-1 to TRBJ2-2, with D maybe TRBD2 (6 bases). V lost 4 bases, J lost 7 bases, and 18 bases lay in between. The CDR3 runs 16 residues. Germline V gives CDR1 KGHDR, CDR2 SFDVKD. The CDR3 here is CATSERAGPGSGELFF. CDR3 sequence (DNA): TGTGCCACCAGTGAAAGGGCGGGCCCCGGGAGCGGGGAGCTGTTTTTT.

This rearrangement joins TRBV4-2 to TRBJ1-5; 9 bases map to TRBD1. The germline CDR1 and CDR2 sequences are LGHNA and YNFKEQ. The V gene end was trimmed by 4 bases and the J gene end by 6 bases; junction bases not matched to a gene: 10. The CDR3 has 16 amino acids. The CDR3 loop reads CASSPKVTGGGQPQHF. CDR3 DNA sequence: TGTGCCAGCAGCCCAAAAGTCACAGGGGGCGGTCAGCCCCAGCATTTT.